Each of the 7 T cell receptor beta chains below was sequenced from the same sample in a study of blood T cell repertoires in COVID-19. TCRdb's copy holds only in-frame clones and misses some; the assay was immunoSEQ multiplex PCR. The sample includes approximately 300,000 clones, around 89% of them seen just once. Sequencing used peripheral blood. These receptors were taken from a man under 40 with acute or convalescent COVID-19.

The genes are TRBV30 and TRBJ1-2; 7 bases fit TRBD1. Germline V gene data show CDR1 as GTSNPN and CDR2 as SVGIG (reference sequence). CDR3 size: 15 residues. V was clipped by 0 bases and J by 2 bases; unmatched bases: 6. CDR3 sequence (DNA): TGTGCCTGGAGTGTAGGGACAGCTAACAACTATGGCTACACCTTC. Translation: CAWSVGTANNYGYTF.

In this sample, this clone turned up a few times. This chain connects TRBV7-8 to TRBJ1-3; D remains ambiguous. Trimming stripped 4 bases from V and 4 bases from J, with 5 bases between. The CDR3 spans 12 residues. The germline gives CDR1 SGHVS, CDR2 FQNEAQ. Here the CDR3 DNA reads TGTGCCAGCAGCTCCCTGGGAAACACCATATATTTT. As protein: CASSSLGNTIYF.

The V and J genes are TRBV9 and TRBJ2-5; 12 bases map to TRBD2. The CDR3 totals 16 residues. In germline, CDR1 is SGDLS, CDR2 YYNGEE. V dropped 3 bases and J dropped 6; count of bases not matched to a gene: 9. The chain's CDR3 is CASSAAGLAGLKTQYF. The CDR3, as DNA: TGTGCCAGCAGCGCCGCAGGACTAGCGGGACTAAAGACCCAGTACTTC. Drawing the rest from reference TRBV9 and TRBJ2-5, the complete variable domain is DSGVTQTPKHLITATGQRVTLRCSPRSGDLSVYWYQQSLDQGLQFLIQYYNGEERAKGNILERFSAQQFPDLHSELNLSSLELGDSALYFCASSAAGLAGLKTQYFGPGTRLLVL.

This clone was detected a few times. The V call is TRBV18, the J call TRBJ2-7; 7 positions agree with TRBD1. V lost 0 bases to trimming and J lost 3 bases; unmatched junction nucleotides: 5. The CDR3 contains 15 residues. Germline CDR1 reads KGHSH; CDR2 reads LQKENI. CDR3 coding DNA: TGTGCCAGCTCACCACCGGGGACAGTCTTCTACGAGCAGTACTTC. Protein product: CASSPPGTVFYEQYF.

The chain links TRBV7-3 to TRBJ2-7; TRBD1 matches 9 bases. Germline CDR1 and CDR2: SGHTA and FQGTGA. V shed 5 bases and J 1 base; nucleotides not matched to a gene: 6. The CDR3 runs to 15 residues. CDR3 DNA sequence: TGTGCCAGCAGCCCCTCAGGACAGGGGTCCTACGAGCAGTACTTC. Translated, it gives CASSPSGQGSYEQYF.

This clone was detected once. V gene TRBV6-2 or TRBV6-3 combines with J gene TRBJ1-2, with TRBD1 identical over 8 bases. Germline CDR1 and CDR2: MNHEY and SVGEGT. This CDR3 contains 12 residues. V gave up 4 bases and J gave up 8 bases; unmatched junction bases: 3. CDR3 sequence: CASSLTGDGYTF. The CDR3 DNA reads TGTGCCAGCAGTTTGACAGGGGACGGCTACACCTTC.

The chain carries TRBV6-5 and TRBJ2-1, with 10 bases lining up with TRBD2. The CDR3 extends over 16 amino acids. V lost 4 bases to trimming and J lost 3 bases; unmatched junction nucleotides: 6. The germline gives CDR1 MNHEY, CDR2 SVGAGI. As DNA, the CDR3 is TGTGCCAGCAGTTTAACCGGGACTAGCGTCTACAATGAGCAGTTCTTC. Translating gives CASSLTGTSVYNEQFF.